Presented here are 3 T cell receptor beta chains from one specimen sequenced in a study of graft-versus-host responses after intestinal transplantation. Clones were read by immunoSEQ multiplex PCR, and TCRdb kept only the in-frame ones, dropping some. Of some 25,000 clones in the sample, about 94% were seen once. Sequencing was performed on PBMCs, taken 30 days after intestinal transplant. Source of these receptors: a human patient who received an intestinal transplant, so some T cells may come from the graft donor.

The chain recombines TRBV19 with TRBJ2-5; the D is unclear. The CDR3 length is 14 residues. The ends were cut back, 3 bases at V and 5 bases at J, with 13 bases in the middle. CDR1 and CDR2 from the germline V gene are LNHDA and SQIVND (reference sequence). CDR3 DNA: TGTGCCAGTAGTATCAAGTTCTTCGGGGAGACCCAGTACTTC. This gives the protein CASSIKFFGETQYF.

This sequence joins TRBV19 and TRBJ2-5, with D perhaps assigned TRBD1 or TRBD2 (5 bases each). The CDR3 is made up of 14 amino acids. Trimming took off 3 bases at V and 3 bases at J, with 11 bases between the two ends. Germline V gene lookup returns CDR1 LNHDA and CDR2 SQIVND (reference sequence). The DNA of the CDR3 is TGTGCCAGTAGTATTCGGGAACAGGAAGAGACCCAGTACTTC. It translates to CASSIREQEETQYF. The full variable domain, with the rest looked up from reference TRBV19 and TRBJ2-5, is DGGITQSPKYLFRKEGQNVTLSCEQNLNHDAMYWYRQDPGQGLRLIYYSQIVNDFQKGDIAEGYSVSREKKESFPLTVTSAQKNPTAFYLCASSIREQEETQYFGPGTRLLVL.

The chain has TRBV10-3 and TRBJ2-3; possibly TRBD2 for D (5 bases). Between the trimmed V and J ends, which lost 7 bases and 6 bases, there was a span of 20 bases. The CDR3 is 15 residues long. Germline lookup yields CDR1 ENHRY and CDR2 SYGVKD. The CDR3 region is CAIKDGERPGDTQYF. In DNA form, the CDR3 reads TGTGCCATCAAAGACGGAGAGCGCCCGGGGGATACGCAGTATTTT.